The entry below describes one T cell receptor beta chain. This receptor's antigen is unknown. No clone much larger than this one lies a single base away; base qualities are absent. TCR CDR3 regions were amplified from genomic DNA by multiplex PCR using the deep immunoSEQ assay. For each cell subset, the extracted genomic DNA was distributed evenly across all wells of several immunoSEQ 96-well plates, and each plate served as one replicate. Each replicate PCR for sorted subsets received approximately 220 ng genomic DNA, equal to about 30,000 T cell genomes. Purified libraries were quantified with a Qubit 3.0 fluorometer, sized on a Bioanalyzer 2100, and re-quantified with the KAPA Library Quantification kit. Each immunoSEQ 96-well plate was sequenced on its own single-read 150-cycle Illumina NextSeq 550 flow cell. Concerning the study's data processing: Because the immunoSEQ output included only junctional sequences and no quality scores, the filtering could not be the same as the filtering used for full-length reads. Sequences were annotated with PyIR, a Python wrapper for IgBLAST v1.9, using IMGT germline references to assign V/J genes and CDR3. Reads were filtered out if the reads had weak V/J assignments (E-value above 1e-6), no CDR3, stop codons, out-of-frame junctions, or ambiguous translated residues. V3J clonotypes were defined as sequences sharing the same inferred V gene, J gene, and CDR3 amino acid sequence. Percentage overlap between repertoires was calculated by dividing the number of shared unique clonotypes by the size of the smaller repertoire. Repertoire richness was assessed with RTK rarefaction, the Chao1 estimator, and Recon v2.1 estimates of unobserved clonotypes. Generation probabilities were computed with OLGA for all TCRbeta clonotypes obtained by the gDNA method from several donors. This is the immuneACCESS table as TCRdb keeps it, with only in-frame sequences that have V and J called. A part of the clones is gone; compared with another copy, unresolved V genes explain less than half, and the rest is unexplained. From that table come the V and J calls and clone size; the DNA was used to work out D and trimming. This sample holds some 1,100,000 clones; 70% to 80% were observed only once. The ten largest clones capture about 0.52% of the sample.

This sample is drawn from a study of shared clonotypes between healthy human individuals (dated by TCRdb to 2018 to 2020). Concerning the study at large: Three men and two women, aged 18 to 49 years, made up the cohort. Per donor, leukapheresis produced somewhere between about 0.85 and 10 billion PBMCs. The study deeply sequenced blood TCR repertoires of about 5 healthy adults to estimate repertoire size and the extent of clonotype sharing between individuals. For each donor, CD4 naive and CD4 memory were each run on three plates, CD8 naive on two plates, and CD8 memory on one plate. Libraries were prepared and TCR repertoires were sequenced by different laboratories using diverse techniques, in order to increase sequencing depth and limit assay-specific biases.

Deletion took 2 bases off V and 1 base off J, with a span of 9 bases between the germline ends. CDR1 SGHRS and CDR2 YFSETQ are derived from the germline V gene. The cysteine opens and the phenylalanine closes a CDR3 of 14 amino acids. The entry retains the CDR3 DNA only, 42 bases that are in frame from base 1. Healthy HIV-negative adults with no recently reported acute infections or vaccinations were included as donors. Every donor was a Caucasian adult residing in Nashville, Tennessee, USA. Magnetic negative selection was used to enrich CD4+ T cells, after which naive cells were positively selected on CD45RA and the negative fraction became the memory subset. After blood collection by leukapheresis, PBMCs were isolated using Ficoll-Histopaque density gradient centrifugation and then cryopreserved in the vapor phase of liquid nitrogen. Analytical flow cytometry was used to check the purity and quantity of each magnetically sorted T cell population. Genomic DNA was isolated from every sorted fraction and measured by UV absorbance on a Nanodrop 2000c.

Paper-wide results and their limitations: Sampling was restricted to blood, and TCR repertoires in tissues likely differ from the TCR repertoires found in blood. Higher generation probabilities were observed for clonotypes shared by all four sorted-subset donors than for non-shared clonotypes. Naive subsets generally had larger estimated clonotype richness than memory subsets did. Rarefaction of sorted-subset datasets indicated incomplete sequencing despite the large sequencing depth. Pairwise subsampling led to the expectation that sequencing depth would affect the degree of clonotype sharing among donors. Across a few donors, approximately 4.6% of naive CD4, around 3.5% of naive CD8, under 2.5% of memory CD4, and about 0.4% of memory CD8 clonotypes were shared. The genetic and exposure-history diversity represented was limited by the small number of donors.

The V gene is TRBV5-1 and the J gene is TRBJ2-5, with a tentative D gene TRBD2 over 6 matching bases. The sample taken for sequencing was memory CD4+ T cells from PBMCs. The cell subset or site label here, explained by the study, means: CD45RA-negative fraction. The sequence was obtained from a young man in good health. Some clones in this sample may be carry-over from other donors' samples. The CDR3 has the sequence CASSFAGPQETQYF. The nucleotide sequence reads TGCGCCAGCAGCTTCGCGGGACCCCAAGAGACCCAGTACTTC.